Presented here are 2 T cell receptor beta chains from one specimen sequenced in a study of T cells in Graves' hyperthyroidism and ophthalmopathy. The CDR3 regions of TCR beta were amplified from RNA transcripts. Carried out on the TCR CDR3, a first-round RT-PCR used the HTBI primer set. A single record per CDR3 protein comes from TCRdb applying MiXCR to the multiplex PCR reads. The profile shows about 560,000 distinct CDR3 sequences, around 42% of them singletons. The specimen was peripheral blood or thyroid tissue (not recorded which). These TCRs come from a woman aged 18-29 years with Graves' hyperthyroidism.

The chain couples TRBV29-1 to TRBJ2-1; 9 bases align to TRBD2. The trim removed 7 bases at V and 0 bases at J, leaving 4 bases unmatched. This CDR3 spans 14 amino acids. The germline V gene has CDR1 SQVTM and CDR2 ANQGSEA. DNA of the CDR3: TGCAGCGGAGCTAGCGGGATCTCCTACAATGAGCAGTTCTTC. Translating it yields CSGASGISYNEQFF.

The chain has TRBV20-1 and TRBJ1-4; D gene ambiguous. Trimming took off 0 bases at V and 7 bases at J, with 15 bases between the two ends. The length of the CDR3 is 15 residues. CDR1 is DFQATT and CDR2 is SNEGSKA in the germline V gene (reference sequence). In DNA, the CDR3 is TGCAGTGCTAGAGATATTAAGGGTTCATTTGAAAAACTGTTTTTT. Protein sequence: CSARDIKGSFEKLFF.